The 10 T cell receptor beta chains presented below share a single source sample, sequenced in a study of shared clonotypes between healthy human individuals. Assay: immunoSEQ multiplex PCR; the TCRdb copy retains only in-frame clones and omits some. The profile shows approximately 2.5 million clones, 93% of them singletons. The sequenced sample was naive CD4+ T cells from PBMCs. Regarding subset: CD45RA+ positively selected. Source of these receptors: a man younger than 35 in good health. Some clones in this sample may be carry-over from other donors' samples.

Of note for this clone: Other nucleotide sequences from this sample produce the same CDR3. The chain combines TRBV18 with TRBJ1-1; 10 bases are a match to TRBD1. Germline CDR1 and CDR2: KGHSH and LQKENI. V gave up 3 bases and J gave up 4 bases; unmatched junction bases: 2. The CDR3 has 14 amino acids. CDR3 amino acids: CASSPRDRGTEAFF. DNA of the CDR3: TGTGCCAGCTCACCCCGGGACAGGGGCACTGAAGCTTTCTTT.

The chain combines TRBV27 with TRBJ1-2; 7 positions match TRBD1. Germline V CDR1 and CDR2: MNHEY, SMNVEV (reference sequence). This CDR3 comprises 15 residues. The V and J ends lost 2 bases and 0 bases, in that order; junction bases with no gene match: 3. CDR3 sequence (DNA): TGTGCCAGCAGTTTACAGGGGGGAACTAACTATGGCTACACCTTC. Its translation is CASSLQGGTNYGYTF.

The V call is TRBV20-1, the J call TRBJ2-7, with TRBD1 identical over 7 bases. The CDR3 extends over 11 amino acids. The junction had 3 bases not matched to a gene; V was cut back by 7 bases and J by 3 bases. CDR1 and CDR2 (germline): DFQATT, SNEGSKA (reference sequence). CDR3 bases: TGCAGTGTCAGGGACAGCTACGAGCAGTACTTC. Translation gives CSVRDSYEQYF.

The rearrangement uses TRBV28 and TRBJ2-2; D is possibly TRBD2 (5 bases). The CDR3 totals 16 residues. Germline CDR1 and CDR2: MDHEN and SYDVKM. V shed 6 bases and J shed 4 bases, with 18 bases lying between them. This chain's CDR3 is CASRTLLVGATGELFF. The CDR3 DNA reads as TGTGCCAGCAGAACTCTACTAGTCGGCGCCACCGGGGAGCTGTTTTTT.

The chain carries TRBV18 and TRBJ2-2, with 9 bases fitting TRBD1. Germline assignment: CDR1 KGHSH and CDR2 LQKENI. The CDR3 is made up of 17 amino acids. J lost 6 bases, V lost 3 bases, and 11 bases had no gene match. The CDR3 spells CASSPPPVGQGPGELFF. The CDR3 DNA follows: TGTGCCAGCTCACCGCCGCCTGTGGGACAGGGTCCCGGGGAGCTGTTTTTT. Together with reference TRBV18 and TRBJ2-2, the CDR3 gives the full variable domain: NAGVMQNPRHLVRRRGQEARLRCSPMKGHSHVYWYRQLPEEGLKFMVYLQKENIIDESGMPKERFSAEFPKEGPSILRIQQVVRGDSAAYFCASSPPPVGQGPGELFFGEGSRLTVL.

The chain carries TRBV6-4 and TRBJ2-3, with D uncertain. With 2 bases removed from V and 6 bases from J, the gap between germline ends came to 12 bases. CDR1 is MRHNA and CDR2 is SNTAGT in the germline V gene. The CDR3 covers 14 residues. The CDR3 sequence: CASSDEAGRDTQYF. In nucleotides, the CDR3 is TGTGCCAGCAGTGACGAAGCCGGCAGGGATACGCAGTATTTT.

V and J are TRBV4-2 and TRBJ1-5, with D possibly matching TRBD1 (5 bases). Germline CDR1 reads LGHNA; CDR2 reads YNFKEQ. The V and J ends lost 0 bases and 5 bases respectively, with 14 bases between them. The CDR3 runs to 16 residues. CDR3 DNA: TGTGCCAGCAGCCAAGATATCCAAGGGGCAGATCAGCCCCAGCATTTT. Encoded protein: CASSQDIQGADQPQHF.

CDR3 DNA: TGTGCCAGTAGTCCACCCTTGAGGGAAAAACTGTTTTTT. It translates to CASSPPLREKLFF. This rearrangement joins TRBV19 to TRBJ1-4, with no clear D. The CDR3 length is 13 residues. Per germline, CDR1 LNHDA and CDR2 SQIVND (reference sequence). V was trimmed by 5 bases and J by 8 bases, leaving 12 bases between them.

J is TRBJ2-1 and V is TRBV30; 8 bases are shared with TRBD2. The ends lost 1 base at V and 4 bases at J; junction bases unmatched: 3. The germline V gene encodes CDR1 GTSNPN and CDR2 SVGIG (reference sequence). The CDR3 loop spans 14 amino acids. The CDR3, as DNA: TGTGCCTGGAGTGGGGTAGCGGGATACAATGAGCAGTTCTTC. It is translated as CAWSGVAGYNEQFF.

This rearrangement joins TRBV9 to TRBJ2-1, with 11 nucleotides matching TRBD2. The ends lost 3 bases at V and 15 bases at J; junction bases unmatched: 8. Looked up from germline, CDR1 is SGDLS and CDR2 is YYNGEE. There are 13 residues in the CDR3. The CDR3 here is CASSGRTSGSLFF. For the CDR3, the DNA is TGTGCCAGCAGCGGACGGACTAGCGGGTCCTTGTTCTTC.